What follows are 7 T cell receptor beta chains derived from one specimen sequenced in a study of OX40 agonist ivuxolimab in advanced cancers. Produced via immunoSEQ multiplex PCR; TCRdb's table is partial and in-frame only. The sample contains approximately 61,000 clones, around 80% of which appear only once. Source: CD4+ or CD8+ T cells sorted from blood, taken in a trial of the OX40 agonist ivuxolimab. These receptor sequences come from an adult with an advanced solid tumor such as melanoma, head and neck, liver or kidney cancer.

The chain recombines TRBV5-1 with TRBJ2-7; TRBD1 matches at 7 bases. This CDR3 is built from 14 residues. From germline, CDR1 is SGHRS and CDR2 YFSETQ. V lost 4 bases, J lost 5 bases, and 9 bases stayed unmatched. The CDR3 sequence: CASSELQGSHEQYF. The CDR3 bases are TGCGCCAGCAGCGAACTACAGGGGAGTCACGAGCAGTACTTC.

V is TRBV4-1 and J is TRBJ1-4; D perhaps matches TRBD1 (6 bases). The CDR3 length is 15 residues. The germline V gene encodes CDR1 MGHRA and CDR2 YSYEKL. Trimming stripped 4 bases from V and 8 bases from J, with 17 bases between. CDR3 loop: CASSRGPGRGEKLFF. The CDR3 region has the DNA TGCGCCAGCAGCCGGGGGCCGGGGCGTGGCGAAAAACTGTTTTTT.

This clone was seen once. The genes are TRBV11-1 and TRBJ1-2, with a possible D match to TRBD1 (6 bases). Deletions cut 5 bases from V and 0 bases from J, with 16 bases between. Germline-derived CDR1 and CDR2 are SGHAT and FQDESV (reference sequence). The CDR3 sequence is 16 residues long. The CDR3 nucleotides read TGTGCCAGCAGCCCAAGAGGACAGAGATCTAACTATGGCTACACCTTC. This translates into CASSPRGQRSNYGYTF.

The rearrangement uses TRBV11-2 and TRBJ1-5, with D unclear. The CDR3 loop spans 15 amino acids. V lost 0 bases and J lost 3, with 9 bases in between. Germline CDR1 reads SGHAT; CDR2 reads FQNNGV. CDR3 protein: CASSLDAGFNQPQHF. CDR3 coding DNA: TGTGCCAGCAGCTTAGATGCCGGATTCAATCAGCCCCAGCATTTT.

Points on this clone: This clone may be a read error of a much larger clone one base away. Other nucleotide sequences from this sample produce the same CDR3. As DNA, the CDR3 is TGCGCCAGCAGCTTGGAATGGGGGAACACTGAAGCTTTCTTC. Its translation is CASSLEWGNTEAFF. The V call is TRBV5-1, the J call TRBJ1-1; weak D call: TRBD1 (5 bases). CDR1 and CDR2 (germline): SGHRS, YFSETQ. The CDR3 contains 14 residues.

The rearrangement joins TRBV4-3 to TRBJ2-1; D gene unclear. Trimming pared 0 bases from V and 3 bases from J, leaving 12 bases between. CDR1 LGHNA and CDR2 YSLEER come from the germline V gene. There are 16 residues in the CDR3. The CDR3 region has the DNA TGCGCCAGCAGCCAAGAGCGGCAAAAATTCTACAATGAGCAGTTCTTC. It is translated as CASSQERQKFYNEQFF.

CDR3 in DNA: TGTGCCAGTAGTACCCGCTCCGGGACAGGGGGGGGAGAGCAGTACTTC. Its protein product is CASSTRSGTGGGEQYF. The chain carries TRBV19 and TRBJ2-7, with 11 bases lining up with TRBD1. Germline V CDR1 and CDR2: LNHDA, SQIVND (reference sequence). V lost 4 bases, J lost 7 bases, and 12 bases stayed unmatched. This CDR3 has 16 amino acids.